The rows below give T cell receptor beta chains drawn from one sample of a study of identical twins. TCRdb used MiXCR to reprocess the 5' RACE reads, holding one entry per CDR3 protein. The data contain 420,000 or so distinct CDR3 sequences, around a sixth of them seen just once; the ten biggest clones take up around 12%. Source material: naive T cells sorted from blood. The receptors come from a man in his fifties or sixties in good health. The CDR3 runs from the conserved cysteine through the conserved F or W. D genes are given only for firm matches. Some rows mark clone size as missing; the rest say once, few, many or name a class of expanded clone.

cdr3_nt: TGTGCCAGCAGTTTCAGGGGGCGGTACAATGAGCAGTTCTTC
cdr3_aa: CASSFRGRYNEQFF
clone_size: few
j_call: TRBJ2-1
d_call: TRBD1
v_call: TRBV27

cdr3_nt: TGCAGCGTTGGCCAGTCCAATCAGCCCCAGCATTTT
cdr3_aa: CSVGQSNQPQHF
clone_size: -
j_call: TRBJ1-5
d_call: -
v_call: TRBV29-1

cdr3_nt: TGTGCCAGCAGTTTGCTGCCAGGGGGGATACTCGAGCAGTACTTC
cdr3_aa: CASSLLPGGILEQYF
clone_size: few
j_call: TRBJ2-7
d_call: -
v_call: TRBV6-5

cdr3_nt: TGTGCCAGCAGCCTCCGGGACAAATTCTATGGCTACACCTTC
cdr3_aa: CASSLRDKFYGYTF
clone_size: -
j_call: TRBJ1-2
d_call: -
v_call: TRBV7-2

cdr3_nt: TGTGCCAGCAGTTTATCGGGAGCTCACAATGAGCAGTTCTTC
cdr3_aa: CASSLSGAHNEQFF
clone_size: -
j_call: TRBJ2-1
d_call: -
v_call: TRBV12-3/TRBV12-4

cdr3_nt: TGCAGTGCTACCCTATTAGCGGGAGGGGGTAATGAGCAGTTCTTC
cdr3_aa: CSATLLAGGGNEQFF
clone_size: -
j_call: TRBJ2-1
d_call: TRBD2
v_call: TRBV20-1

cdr3_nt: TGTGCCAGCAGCTCCGGACAGGGGTCGCGACTAACTTCGAACACCGGGGAGCTGTTTTTT
cdr3_aa: CASSSGQGSRLTSNTGELFF
clone_size: many
j_call: TRBJ2-2
d_call: TRBD1
v_call: TRBV11-2

cdr3_nt: TGTGCCAGCAGCTTAGGAATGCCTTACGAGCAGTACTTC
cdr3_aa: CASSLGMPYEQYF
clone_size: -
j_call: TRBJ2-7
d_call: -
v_call: TRBV7-2

cdr3_nt: TGCGCCAGCGGGTTACGGTGGGATGAGCAGTTCTTC
cdr3_aa: CASGLRWDEQFF
clone_size: many
j_call: TRBJ2-1
d_call: -
v_call: TRBV5-1

cdr3_nt: TGTGCCAGCAGTTACTCCGGGACAGGGGGCGACGAGCAGTACTTC
cdr3_aa: CASSYSGTGGDEQYF
clone_size: many
j_call: TRBJ2-7
d_call: TRBD1
v_call: TRBV6-5

cdr3_nt: TGCAGCGTGGCCTTGGGGCAGAACTACGAGCAGTACTTC
cdr3_aa: CSVALGQNYEQYF
clone_size: -
j_call: TRBJ2-7
d_call: -
v_call: TRBV29-1

cdr3_nt: TGTGCCAGCAGCTTAGCCTGGACAGAGACTGGGGCCAACGTCCTGACTTTC
cdr3_aa: CASSLAWTETGANVLTF
clone_size: many
j_call: TRBJ2-6
d_call: -
v_call: TRBV7-9

cdr3_nt: TGTGCCAGCAGCTCGCAGGGTTACACCATATATTTT
cdr3_aa: CASSSQGYTIYF
clone_size: many
j_call: TRBJ1-3
d_call: -
v_call: TRBV7-2

cdr3_nt: TGCGCCAGCAGCTTGGCTGGGGAGCGGGGGGGCACCTACGAGCAGTACTTC
cdr3_aa: CASSLAGERGGTYEQYF
clone_size: few
j_call: TRBJ2-7
d_call: TRBD2
v_call: TRBV5-1

cdr3_nt: TGTGCCAGCAGTCCGCGGGGGGACAGGGTAAATCAGCCCCAGCATTTT
cdr3_aa: CASSPRGDRVNQPQHF
clone_size: -
j_call: TRBJ1-5
d_call: TRBD1
v_call: TRBV12-3/TRBV12-4

cdr3_nt: -
cdr3_aa: CASSSSTNGNTIYF
clone_size: -
j_call: TRBJ1-3
d_call: -
v_call: TRBV12-3/TRBV12-4

cdr3_nt: TGTGCCAGCAGGGAACAGGGGTTCCCAGATACGCAGTATTTT
cdr3_aa: CASREQGFPDTQYF
clone_size: few
j_call: TRBJ2-3
d_call: TRBD1
v_call: TRBV6-1

cdr3_nt: TGTGCCAGCAGTTTACCCCGAGGCAGCACCTACGAGCAGTACTTC
cdr3_aa: CASSLPRGSTYEQYF
clone_size: few
j_call: TRBJ2-7
d_call: -
v_call: TRBV28

cdr3_nt: TGTGCCAGCAGCTTAGATAGGGGGGACCCGACATACAATGAGCAGTTCTTC
cdr3_aa: CASSLDRGDPTYNEQFF
clone_size: -
j_call: TRBJ2-1
d_call: -
v_call: TRBV11-2

cdr3_nt: TGCGCCAGCAGCCTCGGGACAGCTAGGGTCGAAAATGAACTGTTTTTT
cdr3_aa: CASSLGTARVENELFF
clone_size: many
j_call: TRBJ1-4
d_call: TRBD1
v_call: TRBV5-1

cdr3_nt: TGTGCCAGCAGTTACTCAGGGGACCGAAAGGCCAACGTCCTGACTTTC
cdr3_aa: CASSYSGDRKANVLTF
clone_size: few
j_call: TRBJ2-6
d_call: -
v_call: TRBV6-2/TRBV6-3

cdr3_nt: TGTGCCAGCAGCTCTTCCCGTTGTGGGGCATGCAATGAGCAGTTCTTC
cdr3_aa: CASSSSRCGACNEQFF
clone_size: -
j_call: TRBJ2-1
d_call: -
v_call: TRBV21-1

cdr3_nt: TGTGCCAGTAGTCCCGGGTTTAGGAATGAGCAGTTCTTC
cdr3_aa: CASSPGFRNEQFF
clone_size: -
j_call: TRBJ2-1
d_call: -
v_call: TRBV19

cdr3_nt: TGCGCCAGCAGCTTGGGGGACAGGGATCCCTACGAGCAGTACTTC
cdr3_aa: CASSLGDRDPYEQYF
clone_size: few
j_call: TRBJ2-7
d_call: TRBD1
v_call: TRBV5-1

cdr3_nt: TGTGCCAGCAGTTACGCGGAACCCTCGTCGAGCAGGGGGTTC
cdr3_aa: CASSYAEPSSSRGF
clone_size: -
j_call: TRBJ2-7
d_call: TRBD1
v_call: TRBV6-2/TRBV6-3

cdr3_nt: TGTGCCAGCAGCCAACCACCGACTAGCGGGAGATTTCTACGCGAGCAGTACTTC
cdr3_aa: CASSQPPTSGRFLREQYF
clone_size: few
j_call: TRBJ2-7
d_call: TRBD2
v_call: TRBV4-2

cdr3_nt: TGTGCCACCAGGGCGGGGGGCGCCGTATATGGGGCCAACGTCCTGACTTTC
cdr3_aa: CATRAGGAVYGANVLTF
clone_size: many
j_call: TRBJ2-6
d_call: TRBD2
v_call: TRBV27

cdr3_nt: TGCAGTGCCATGCCTGGTGCCGGCACCGGGGAGCTGTTTTTT
cdr3_aa: CSAMPGAGTGELFF
clone_size: -
j_call: TRBJ2-2
d_call: -
v_call: TRBV20-1

cdr3_nt: TGTGCCACCAGTGATCCAAAGGGGCTGGGGGCAGATACGCAGTATTTT
cdr3_aa: CATSDPKGLGADTQYF
clone_size: few
j_call: TRBJ2-3
d_call: -
v_call: TRBV24-1

cdr3_nt: TGTGCCAGCAGCCAGATATACGAGCAGTACTTC
cdr3_aa: CASSQIYEQYF
clone_size: many
j_call: TRBJ2-7
d_call: -
v_call: TRBV6-2/TRBV6-3

cdr3_nt: TGTGCCAGCAGCGACTCGAGCGGGACAGCTAAACACGAGCAGTACTTC
cdr3_aa: CASSDSSGTAKHEQYF
clone_size: -
j_call: TRBJ2-7
d_call: -
v_call: TRBV9

cdr3_nt: TGTGCCTGGAGTGTACGCCTCTACACCGGGGAGCTGTTTTTT
cdr3_aa: CAWSVRLYTGELFF
clone_size: many
j_call: TRBJ2-2
d_call: -
v_call: TRBV30

cdr3_nt: TGTGCCAGCAGCCCCCTTCAGAACACAGATACGCAGTATTTT
cdr3_aa: CASSPLQNTDTQYF
clone_size: many
j_call: TRBJ2-3
d_call: -
v_call: TRBV7-3

cdr3_nt: TGTGCCATCGGGACTAGCGGGAGGGGGGAGCAGTTCTTC
cdr3_aa: CAIGTSGRGEQFF
clone_size: few
j_call: TRBJ2-1
d_call: TRBD2
v_call: TRBV28

cdr3_nt: TGCGCCAGCAGTGCGGGCCAAGAGACCCAGTACTTC
cdr3_aa: CASSAGQETQYF
clone_size: -
j_call: TRBJ2-5
d_call: -
v_call: TRBV10-2

cdr3_nt: TGCAGCGTTGAACCGGAGGCGGACACTGAAGCTTTCTTT
cdr3_aa: CSVEPEADTEAFF
clone_size: -
j_call: TRBJ1-1
d_call: -
v_call: TRBV29-1

cdr3_nt: TGTGCCAGCAGTGGACTGGGACTAGCGGGACTCTCCTACGAGCAGTACTTC
cdr3_aa: CASSGLGLAGLSYEQYF
clone_size: few
j_call: TRBJ2-7
d_call: TRBD2
v_call: TRBV12-3/TRBV12-4

cdr3_nt: TGTGCCAGCAGCACACGCCCCTGGCGAGACGAGCAGTACTTC
cdr3_aa: CASSTRPWRDEQYF
clone_size: few
j_call: TRBJ2-7
d_call: -
v_call: TRBV21-1

cdr3_nt: TGCGCCAGCAGCTTGGACAGGGGCGCGAACACCGGGGAGCTGTTTTTT
cdr3_aa: CASSLDRGANTGELFF
clone_size: few
j_call: TRBJ2-2
d_call: TRBD1
v_call: TRBV5-1

cdr3_nt: TGTGCCAGCAGCGCCTCCCTAGCGGGAGTTGAGCAGTTCTTC
cdr3_aa: CASSASLAGVEQFF
clone_size: many
j_call: TRBJ2-1
d_call: TRBD2
v_call: TRBV6-1

cdr3_nt: TGCAGCGTCGGGACAGCGAACACCGGGGAGCTGTTTTTT
cdr3_aa: CSVGTANTGELFF
clone_size: many
j_call: TRBJ2-2
d_call: TRBD1
v_call: TRBV29-1

cdr3_nt: TGTGCCATCAGTGATGGGCGGACAGGGGCCCCTGGCGAGCAGTACTTC
cdr3_aa: CAISDGRTGAPGEQYF
clone_size: few
j_call: TRBJ2-7
d_call: TRBD1
v_call: TRBV10-3

cdr3_nt: TGTGCCAGCAGCCGGGGGAGAACCTACAATGAGCAGTTCTTC
cdr3_aa: CASSRGRTYNEQFF
clone_size: few
j_call: TRBJ2-1
d_call: -
v_call: TRBV7-2

cdr3_nt: TGTGCCAGCAGTTCCAGACTAGCGGGGGGAGCAGAGACCCAGTACTTC
cdr3_aa: CASSSRLAGGAETQYF
clone_size: -
j_call: TRBJ2-5
d_call: TRBD2
v_call: TRBV27

cdr3_nt: TGTGCCAGCAGTTTTACAGGACAATACTACGAGCAGTACTTC
cdr3_aa: CASSFTGQYYEQYF
clone_size: few
j_call: TRBJ2-7
d_call: -
v_call: TRBV28

cdr3_nt: TGTGCCAGTAGTATAGTCGGGGGGGGCACAGATACGCAGTATTTT
cdr3_aa: CASSIVGGGTDTQYF
clone_size: many
j_call: TRBJ2-3
d_call: TRBD2
v_call: TRBV19

cdr3_nt: TGCGCCAGCAGCCAAGAGCGAGAGTGGATCAATCAGCCCCAGCATTTT
cdr3_aa: CASSQEREWINQPQHF
clone_size: few
j_call: TRBJ1-5
d_call: -
v_call: TRBV4-3

cdr3_nt: TGTGCCAGCTCACCAAGCAGGGTCCACGAGCAGTACTTC
cdr3_aa: CASSPSRVHEQYF
clone_size: few
j_call: TRBJ2-7
d_call: -
v_call: TRBV18

cdr3_nt: TGTGCCAGCAGCTTACGTAGCGGGAGGGCTCACTCCTACAATGAGCAGTTCTTC
cdr3_aa: CASSLRSGRAHSYNEQFF
clone_size: -
j_call: TRBJ2-1
d_call: TRBD2
v_call: TRBV7-8

cdr3_nt: TGTGCCAGCAGCGTAACAGCGGGGTCATACTATGAGCAGTTCTTC
cdr3_aa: CASSVTAGSYYEQFF
clone_size: -
j_call: TRBJ2-1
d_call: TRBD2
v_call: TRBV9

cdr3_nt: TGTGCCTGGAGACCCCGGGACAGACCTAACTATGGCTACACCTTC
cdr3_aa: CAWRPRDRPNYGYTF
clone_size: many
j_call: TRBJ1-2
d_call: TRBD1
v_call: TRBV30

cdr3_nt: TGTGCCAGCAGTCGAGGGGTACAGTGGGGCTACACCTTC
cdr3_aa: CASSRGVQWGYTF
clone_size: few
j_call: TRBJ1-2
d_call: -
v_call: TRBV25-1

cdr3_nt: TGTGCCAGCAGTTACTCCCTAGGACAGGGGGAATCCCACGAGCAGTACTTC
cdr3_aa: CASSYSLGQGESHEQYF
clone_size: -
j_call: TRBJ2-7
d_call: TRBD1
v_call: TRBV6-2/TRBV6-3

cdr3_nt: TGTGCCAGCAGTTCGTCGTCAGGGGGATCCTACGAGCAGTACTTC
cdr3_aa: CASSSSSGGSYEQYF
clone_size: few
j_call: TRBJ2-7
d_call: TRBD1
v_call: TRBV28

cdr3_nt: TGCGCCAGCAGTCAATCGAGGCTAGCGGGACCCAGAGGGGTCGGGGAGCTGTTTTTT
cdr3_aa: CASSQSRLAGPRGVGELFF
clone_size: -
j_call: TRBJ2-2
d_call: TRBD2
v_call: TRBV23-1